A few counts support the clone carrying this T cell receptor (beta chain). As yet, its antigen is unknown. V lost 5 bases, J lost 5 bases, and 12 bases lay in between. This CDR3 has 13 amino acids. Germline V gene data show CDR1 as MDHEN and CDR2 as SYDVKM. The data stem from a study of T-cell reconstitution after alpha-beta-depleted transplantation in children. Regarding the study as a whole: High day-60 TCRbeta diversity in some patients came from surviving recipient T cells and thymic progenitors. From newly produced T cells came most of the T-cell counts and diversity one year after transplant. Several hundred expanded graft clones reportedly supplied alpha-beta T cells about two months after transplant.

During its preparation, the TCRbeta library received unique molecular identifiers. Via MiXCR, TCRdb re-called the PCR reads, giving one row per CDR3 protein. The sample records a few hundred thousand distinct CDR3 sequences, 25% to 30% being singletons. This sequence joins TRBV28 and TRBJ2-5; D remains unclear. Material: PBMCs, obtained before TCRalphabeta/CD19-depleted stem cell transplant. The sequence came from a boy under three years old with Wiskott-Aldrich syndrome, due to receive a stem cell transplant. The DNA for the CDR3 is TGTGCCAGCAGTGCCTCAGGAATTGAGACCCAGTACTTC. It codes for CASSASGIETQYF.